Listed below are T cell receptor beta chains from one sample, sequenced in a study of T cell responses to AZD1222 COVID-19 vaccine. Repertoires were generated with immunoSEQ multiplex PCR, while TCRdb's copy carries only in-frame clones and drops some. In the table there are just over 80,000 clones, 85% to 90% of which are singletons. This specimen was peripheral blood, taken on day 0 of AZD1222 vaccination. All receptors come from an adult in good health. The CDR3 runs from the conserved cysteine through the conserved F or W. A D gene is named only where the DNA matches it firmly. Only part of the rows carry a size: once, few, many, or a class if the clone is expanded.

D	V	J	size	DNA	CDR3
-	TRBV7-9	TRBJ2-2	-	TGTGCCAGCAGAGAGGGACAGAACACCGGGGAGCTGTTTTTT	CASREGQNTGELFF
-	TRBV5-1	TRBJ1-4	-	TGCGCCAGCAGTTGGGACGCTTCGTCTAATGAAAAACTGTTTTTT	CASSWDASSNEKLFF
TRBD1	TRBV12-3/TRBV12-4	TRBJ1-1	once	TGTGCCAGCAGACGACAGGGCTACACTGAAGCTTTCTTT	CASRRQGYTEAFF
TRBD2	TRBV6-4	TRBJ2-3	-	TGTGCCAGCAGTGCTAGCGGGGGGGCAGATACGCAGTATTTT	CASSASGGADTQYF
-	TRBV5-1	TRBJ1-4	-	TGCGCCAGCAGCCCGGGGACGGATGGCAATGAAAAACTGTTTTTT	CASSPGTDGNEKLFF
-	TRBV25-1	TRBJ1-1	-	TGTGCCAGCAGTTATTCGGGGAACACTGAAGCTTTCTTT	CASSYSGNTEAFF
-	TRBV4-1	TRBJ1-4	once	TGCGCCAGCAGCCAGGTTGGGACACAAACTAATGAAAAACTGTTTTTT	CASSQVGTQTNEKLFF
-	TRBV6-5	TRBJ1-2	-	TGTGCCAGCCACCAGAATGCTAACTATGGCTACACCTTC	CASHQNANYGYTF
-	TRBV18	TRBJ1-2	-	TGTGCCAGCTCACCATCAAGGGGCGACTATGGCTACACCTTC	CASSPSRGDYGYTF
-	TRBV28	TRBJ1-4	-	TGTGCCAGCACCCAGGTCCTAGGGGAAAAACTGTTTTTT	CASTQVLGEKLFF
TRBD1	TRBV2	TRBJ1-5	-	TGTGCCAGCAGTGAAAAGGGGGCGGTTTATAGCAATCAGCCCCAGCATTTT	CASSEKGAVYSNQPQHF
-	TRBV30	TRBJ1-3	once	TGTGCCTGGTCAGAAGACAGTACAGGAAACACCATATATTTT	CAWSEDSTGNTIYF
-	TRBV5-1	TRBJ1-2	-	TGCGCCAGCAGCGTAGGGGAGTTCTATGGCTACACCTTC	CASSVGEFYGYTF
TRBD2	TRBV2	TRBJ2-2	once	TGTGCCAGCAGCCAAAGGACTAGCGGGGGGACAAACACCGGGGAGCTGTTTTTT	CASSQRTSGGTNTGELFF
TRBD1	TRBV14	TRBJ1-4	-	TGTGCCAGCAGCCAACTCCGGGACAGGGGGCATAAGGAAAAACTGTTTTTT	CASSQLRDRGHKEKLFF
-	TRBV6-5	TRBJ1-1	-	TGTGCCAGCAGTTACTCAGTCGGGGAAACGAACACTGAAGCTTTCTTT	CASSYSVGETNTEAFF
TRBD1	TRBV6-5	TRBJ2-3	-	TGTGCCAGCCACGACAGGGGAGGCACAGATACGCAGTATTTT	CASHDRGGTDTQYF
-	TRBV28	TRBJ2-2	-	TGTGCCAGCAGCAAGGCAGGGGCAGGGACCGGGGAGCTGTTTTTT	CASSKAGAGTGELFF
TRBD2	TRBV25-1	TRBJ2-1	-	TGTGCCAGCAGTGAAGGCCAGGGAGGGCCTGTCAATGAGCAGTTCTTC	CASSEGQGGPVNEQFF
TRBD1	TRBV3-1/TRBV3-2	TRBJ2-3	-	TGTGCCAGCAGCCAAAAGGGGGCTACGCAGTATTTT	CASSQKGATQYF
-	TRBV11-2	TRBJ2-7	once	TGTGCCAGCAGCCTAGCTCGGGGCACCGAGCAGTACTTC	CASSLARGTEQYF
-	TRBV5-1	TRBJ1-1	-	TGCGCCAGCAGCCCGCCGGGCCTAATGACTGAAGCTTTCTTT	CASSPPGLMTEAFF
-	TRBV19	TRBJ1-2	once	TGTGCCAGTAGTATAGTAGATGTTGAGGGGAACAACTATGGCTACACCTTC	CASSIVDVEGNNYGYTF
TRBD2	TRBV19	TRBJ2-1	-	TGTGCCAGTAGTCCCACTAGCGGGGCCTACAATGAGCAGTTCTTC	CASSPTSGAYNEQFF
TRBD1	TRBV10-2	TRBJ2-5	-	TGCGCCAGCAGCCCCACAGGGGTCCAAGAGACCCAGTACTTC	CASSPTGVQETQYF
-	TRBV11-3	TRBJ1-6	-	TGTGCCAGCAGCGCGGGAAAATCCTATAATTCACCCCTCCACTTT	CASSAGKSYNSPLHF
-	TRBV10-1	TRBJ1-3	once	TGCGCCAGCAGGAAGACAGGCTCTGGAAACACCATATATTTT	CASRKTGSGNTIYF
-	TRBV28	TRBJ2-1	-	TGTGCCAGCAGCACGTTAAATGAGCAGTTCTTC	CASSTLNEQFF
-	TRBV27	TRBJ2-1	-	TGTGCCAGCAGGAAGAAGCTTGGGGGCGGTCTGGGCTACAATGAGCAGTTCTTC	CASRKKLGGGLGYNEQFF
-	TRBV28	TRBJ1-3	-	TGTGCCAGCAGTTCCAGGCACTCTGGAAACACCATATATTTT	CASSSRHSGNTIYF
TRBD1	TRBV3-1/TRBV3-2	TRBJ1-2	-	TGTGCCAGCAGCCAAAGAGACAGGGCACCCTATGGCTACACCTTC	CASSQRDRAPYGYTF
-	TRBV11-3	TRBJ1-2	-	TGTGCCAGCAGCTTAGCCCCGGGAGGACTCTATGGCTACACCTTC	CASSLAPGGLYGYTF
-	TRBV11-2	TRBJ1-2	-	TGTGCCAGCAGCTTAGATGGGGGGGTGGGCTATGGCTACACCTTC	CASSLDGGVGYGYTF
TRBD1	TRBV4-1	TRBJ1-1	-	TGCGCCAGCAGCCTCGGACAGGGCACTGAAGCTTTCTTT	CASSLGQGTEAFF
TRBD1	TRBV9	TRBJ1-2	-	TGTGCCAGCAGCTACAGGACAGGGGGCTTTGGCTACACCTTC	CASSYRTGGFGYTF
TRBD1	TRBV7-3	TRBJ2-3	-	TGTGCCAGCAGCCAAGCACAGGGGCTGGCAGATACGCAGTATTTT	CASSQAQGLADTQYF
-	TRBV5-8	TRBJ1-2	-	TGTGCCAGCAGCATATTGTCAAACTATGGCTACACCTTC	CASSILSNYGYTF
TRBD2	TRBV12-3/TRBV12-4	TRBJ2-5	once	TGTGCCAGCACCGGGACTAGCAAAGAGACCCAGTACTTC	CASTGTSKETQYF
-	TRBV4-2	TRBJ1-1	-	TGTGCCAGCAGCCAAGAGACGGGCACTGAAGCTTTCTTT	CASSQETGTEAFF
-	TRBV7-9	TRBJ2-1	-	TGTGCCAGCAGCTTAATAAGGGGGGTTTACAATGAGCAGTTCTTC	CASSLIRGVYNEQFF
TRBD1	TRBV18	TRBJ1-5	once	TGTGCCAGCTCACCTCGACAGGGTGGAGATCAGCCCCAGCATTTT	CASSPRQGGDQPQHF
TRBD1	TRBV5-1	TRBJ2-7	-	TGCGCCAGCAGCGCCGAGACAGGGAGCTCCTACGAGCAGTACTTC	CASSAETGSSYEQYF
TRBD1	TRBV2	TRBJ1-5	-	TGTGCCAGCACCCCCATAGACAGGGCTAGTCAGCCCCAGCATTTT	CASTPIDRASQPQHF
-	TRBV28	TRBJ1-2	-	TGTGCCAGCAGCCTCCCGGCCCGAGGCTACACCTTC	CASSLPARGYTF
-	TRBV3-1/TRBV3-2	TRBJ1-1	-	TGTGCCAGCAGCTTTACAGGGAGAGCTTTCTTT	CASSFTGRAFF
-	TRBV12-5	TRBJ1-1	-	TGTGCTAGTGGAGACTCGACTGGGGCCGTGGCTTTCTTT	CASGDSTGAVAFF
-	TRBV29-1	TRBJ1-1	-	TGCAGCGTTGAAAGGGGATTGGGGACTGAAGCTTTCTTT	CSVERGLGTEAFF
TRBD1	TRBV18	TRBJ1-2	-	TGTGCCAGCTCACCATCCCAAGGGGCAGGGGGCCCATACACCTTC	CASSPSQGAGGPYTF
-	TRBV28	TRBJ1-5	-	TGTGCCAGCAGCCTCCGACAGGTCAGTTCGCCCCAGCATTTT	CASSLRQVSSPQHF
-	TRBV4-3	TRBJ2-2	-	TGCGCCAGCAGCCAAGTGCTGGGGGTCGGGACCGGGGAGCTGTTTTTT	CASSQVLGVGTGELFF
-	TRBV7-2	TRBJ2-1	-	TGTGCCAGCAGCTTAGACGGGGGTTACAATGAGCAGTTCTTC	CASSLDGGYNEQFF
-	TRBV30	TRBJ1-3	-	TGTGCCTGGAGTAAAAGGAACACCATATATTTT	CAWSKRNTIYF
-	TRBV28	TRBJ2-3	-	TGTGCCAGCAGAGGTGTCCCAGATACGCAGTATTTT	CASRGVPDTQYF
TRBD2	TRBV30	TRBJ2-1	-	TGTGCCTGGAGTAGGGGAGGGCGAGGCAATGAGCAGTTCTTC	CAWSRGGRGNEQFF
-	TRBV7-9	TRBJ1-1	-	TGTGCCAGCAGCTTGGCCAGGGAGAACACTGAAGCTTTCTTT	CASSLARENTEAFF